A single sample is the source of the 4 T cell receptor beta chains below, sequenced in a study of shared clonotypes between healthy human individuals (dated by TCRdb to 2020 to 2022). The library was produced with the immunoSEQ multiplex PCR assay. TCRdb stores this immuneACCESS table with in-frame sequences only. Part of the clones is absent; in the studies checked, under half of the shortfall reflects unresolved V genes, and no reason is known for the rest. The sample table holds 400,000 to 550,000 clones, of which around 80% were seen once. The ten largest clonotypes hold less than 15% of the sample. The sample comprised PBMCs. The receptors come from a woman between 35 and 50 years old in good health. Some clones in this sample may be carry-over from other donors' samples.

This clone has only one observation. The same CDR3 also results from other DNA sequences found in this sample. CDR3 sequence (DNA): TGCGCCAGCAGCTTGGGACAGGGAGCCTATGGCTACACCTTC. Encoded protein: CASSLGQGAYGYTF. The genes are TRBV5-1 and TRBJ1-2; TRBD1 aligns across 7 bases. Germline V gene data show CDR1 as SGHRS and CDR2 as YFSETQ. V lost 0 bases to trimming and J lost 4 bases; unmatched junction nucleotides: 3. The CDR3 totals 14 residues. Complete variable domain (other parts from reference TRBV5-1 and TRBJ1-2): KAGVTQTPRYLIKTRGQQVTLSCSPISGHRSVSWYQQTPGQGLQFLFEYFSETQRNKGNFPGRFSGRQFSNSRSEMNVSTLELGDSALYLCASSLGQGAYGYTFGSGTRLTVV.

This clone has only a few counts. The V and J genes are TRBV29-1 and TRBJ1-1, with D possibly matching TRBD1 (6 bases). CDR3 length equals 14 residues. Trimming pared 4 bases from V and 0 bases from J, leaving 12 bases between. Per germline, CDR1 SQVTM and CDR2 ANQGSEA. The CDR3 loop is CSVATGAVNTEAFF. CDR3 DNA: TGCAGCGTTGCCACGGGGGCAGTGAACACTGAAGCTTTCTTT.

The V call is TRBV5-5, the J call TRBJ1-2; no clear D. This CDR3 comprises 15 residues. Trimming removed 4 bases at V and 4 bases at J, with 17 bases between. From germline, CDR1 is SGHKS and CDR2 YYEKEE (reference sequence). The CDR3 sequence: CASSPREGSSYGYTF. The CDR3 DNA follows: TGTGCCAGCAGCCCCCGCGAAGGATCTAGCTATGGCTACACCTTC.

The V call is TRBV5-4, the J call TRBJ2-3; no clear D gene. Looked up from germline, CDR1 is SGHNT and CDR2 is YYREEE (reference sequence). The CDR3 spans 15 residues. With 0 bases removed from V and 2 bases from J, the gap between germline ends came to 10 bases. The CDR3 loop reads CASSLDPRPTDTQYF. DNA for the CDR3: TGTGCCAGCAGCTTGGACCCGAGGCCCACAGATACGCAGTATTTT.